The clone carrying this TCR beta chain appeared once. Its antigen is as yet unknown. Each TCR beta library was made by quantitative 5'-RACE that incorporated molecular barcodes. From the 5' RACE reads, TCRdb called clonotypes with MiXCR, one entry per CDR3 protein. This table holds about 36,000 distinct CDR3 sequences, 4.5% to 6% found once. Germline V CDR1 and CDR2: SGHRS, YFSETQ. V was cut by 1 base and J by 6 bases, with 14 bases left in between. The CDR3 runs 15 residues. The data were obtained in a study of CD8 T cells in ankylosing spondylitis. General study points: Clones tied to disease were said to be significantly enriched in matched ankylosing spondylitis synovial fluid. Apparently characteristic of ankylosing spondylitis blood was a TCR beta motif (eight highly homologous variants). Earlier reports found some motif variants in synovial fluid and blood in reactive arthritis.

The rearrangement joins TRBV5-1 to TRBJ1-5; the D gene is possibly TRBD1 (5 bases). Source material: blood, either unsorted or a sorted T cell fraction (not recorded which). This receptor was obtained from a male donor with ankylosing spondylitis or in good health (not recorded which). In nucleotides, the CDR3 is TGCGCCAGCAGCTTGTTGGGGCAGGTAGGTCAGCCCCAGCATTTT. This codes for CASSLLGQVGQPQHF.